The clone carrying this TCR beta chain was seen a few times. Antigen: not known. The data originate from a study of shared clonotypes between healthy human individuals. About the research overall: Three plates each covered CD4 naive and memory; CD8 naive two, CD8 memory one.

CD45RO-negative, CCR7-selected cells formed the naive CD8 fraction, which excluded terminally differentiated effector memory CD45RA+ cells. CDR3 length: 13 amino acids. V lost 3 bases to trimming and J lost 4 bases, with 9 bases between them. Germline values: CDR1 WNHNN, CDR2 SYGVQD (reference sequence). Some clones are missing from TCRdb's copy, which holds only in-frame ones; the method was immunoSEQ multiplex PCR. The repertoire includes approximately 650,000 clones, roughly 95% of them detected once, and 0.11% sits in the top ten. Study observations and caveats: As a rule, naive subsets had a larger estimated richness than memory subsets. The donor pool, a small one, limited the genetic and exposure-history diversity represented.

Specimen: naive CD8+ T cells sorted from blood. The V call is TRBV10-1, the J call TRBJ1-2; TRBD1 is a possible D gene (5 bases). The clonotype comes from a woman aged 25-40 years in good health. The CDR3 DNA reads TGCGCCAGCAGTGAACTTAGGGGCTATGGCTACACCTTC. Translating it yields CASSELRGYGYTF.